This TCR beta chain originates from a study of shared clonotypes between healthy human individuals. Sequencing was performed with immunoSEQ multiplex PCR; in TCRdb, only in-frame clones are kept and a portion is missing. The data contain more than 1,200,000 clones, just under 99% of them singletons. Trimming took off 5 bases at V and 6 bases at J, with 16 bases between the two ends. Germline CDR1 LNHNV, CDR2 YYDKDF (reference sequence). There are 15 residues in the CDR3. This receptor was taken from a young man in good health. The sample comprised naive CD4+ T cells sorted from blood. As for subset: CD45RA+ positively selected. V and J are TRBV15 and TRBJ1-4; no reliable D call. The CDR3 loop reads CATSRTFKKDEKLFF. In DNA, the CDR3 is TGTGCCACCAGCCGCACATTTAAGAAAGATGAAAAACTGTTTTTT.